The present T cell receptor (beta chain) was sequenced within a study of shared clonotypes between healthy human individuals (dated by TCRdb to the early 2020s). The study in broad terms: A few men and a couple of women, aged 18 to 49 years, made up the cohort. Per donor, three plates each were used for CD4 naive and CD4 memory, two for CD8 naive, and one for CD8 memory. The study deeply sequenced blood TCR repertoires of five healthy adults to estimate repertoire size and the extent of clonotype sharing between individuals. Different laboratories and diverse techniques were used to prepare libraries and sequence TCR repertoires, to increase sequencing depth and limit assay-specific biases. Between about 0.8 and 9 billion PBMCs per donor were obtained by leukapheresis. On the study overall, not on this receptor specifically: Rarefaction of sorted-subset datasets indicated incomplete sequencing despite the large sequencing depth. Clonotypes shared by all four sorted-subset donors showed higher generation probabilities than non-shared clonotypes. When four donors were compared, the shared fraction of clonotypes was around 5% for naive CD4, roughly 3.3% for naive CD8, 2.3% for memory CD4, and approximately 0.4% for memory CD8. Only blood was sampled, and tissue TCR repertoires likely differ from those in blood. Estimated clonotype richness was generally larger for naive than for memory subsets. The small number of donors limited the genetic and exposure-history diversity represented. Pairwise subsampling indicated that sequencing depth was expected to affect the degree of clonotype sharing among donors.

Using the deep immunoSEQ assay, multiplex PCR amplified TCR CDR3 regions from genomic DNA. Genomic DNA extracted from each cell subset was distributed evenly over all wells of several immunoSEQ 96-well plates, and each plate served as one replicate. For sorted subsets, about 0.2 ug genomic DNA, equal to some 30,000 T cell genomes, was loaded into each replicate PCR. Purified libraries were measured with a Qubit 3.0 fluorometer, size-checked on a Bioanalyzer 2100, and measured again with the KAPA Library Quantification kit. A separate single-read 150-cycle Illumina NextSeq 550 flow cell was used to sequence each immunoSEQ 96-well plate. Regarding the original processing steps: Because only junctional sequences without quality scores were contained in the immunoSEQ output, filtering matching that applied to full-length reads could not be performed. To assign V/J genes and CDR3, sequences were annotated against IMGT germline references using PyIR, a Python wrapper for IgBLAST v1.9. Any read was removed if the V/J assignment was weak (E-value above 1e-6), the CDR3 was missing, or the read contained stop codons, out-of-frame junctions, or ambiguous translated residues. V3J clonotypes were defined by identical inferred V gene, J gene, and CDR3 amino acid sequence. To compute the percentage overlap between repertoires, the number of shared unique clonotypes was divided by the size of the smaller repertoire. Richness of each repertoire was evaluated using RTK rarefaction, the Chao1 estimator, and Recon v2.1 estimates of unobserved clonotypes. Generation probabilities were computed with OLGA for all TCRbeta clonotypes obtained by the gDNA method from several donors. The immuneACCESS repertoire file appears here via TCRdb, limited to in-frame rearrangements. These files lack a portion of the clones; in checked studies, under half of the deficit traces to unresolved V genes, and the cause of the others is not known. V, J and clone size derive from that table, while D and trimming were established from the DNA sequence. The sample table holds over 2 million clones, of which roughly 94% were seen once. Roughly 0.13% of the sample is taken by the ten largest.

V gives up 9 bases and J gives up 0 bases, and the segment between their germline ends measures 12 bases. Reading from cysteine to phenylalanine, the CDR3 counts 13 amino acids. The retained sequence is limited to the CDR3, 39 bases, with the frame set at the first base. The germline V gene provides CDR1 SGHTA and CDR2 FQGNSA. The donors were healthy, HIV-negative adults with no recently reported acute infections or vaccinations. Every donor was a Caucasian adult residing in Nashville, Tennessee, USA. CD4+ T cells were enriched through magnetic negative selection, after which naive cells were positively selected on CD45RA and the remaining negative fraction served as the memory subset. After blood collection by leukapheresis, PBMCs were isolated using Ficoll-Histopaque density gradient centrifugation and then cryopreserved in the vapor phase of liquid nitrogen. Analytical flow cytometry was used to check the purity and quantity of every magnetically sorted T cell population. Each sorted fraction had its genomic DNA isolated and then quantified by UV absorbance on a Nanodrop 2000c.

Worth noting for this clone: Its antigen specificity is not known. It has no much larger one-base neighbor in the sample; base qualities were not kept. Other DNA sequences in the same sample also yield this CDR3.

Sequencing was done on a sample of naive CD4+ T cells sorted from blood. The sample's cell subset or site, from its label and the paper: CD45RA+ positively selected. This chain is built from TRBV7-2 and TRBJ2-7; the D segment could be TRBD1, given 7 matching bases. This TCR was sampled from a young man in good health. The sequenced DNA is TGTGCCAGTGCCAGGGGGGACTCCTACGAGCAGTACTTC. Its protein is CASARGDSYEQYF.